The 29 T cell receptor beta chains listed next were all sequenced from one sample in a study of T-cell memory formation after mild COVID-19. Via MiXCR, TCRdb re-called the 5' RACE reads, giving one row per CDR3 protein. Here the sample spans tens of thousands of distinct CDR3 sequences, 20% to 25% being singletons. Sequenced material: PBMCs or a T cell subset sorted from them (not recorded which). The receptors here all came from a man aged 18 to 30 who had mild COVID-19 (a few samples of this study predate the infection). Cell type and time point are not known.

The sample holds a few counts of this clonotype. The genes are TRBV6-2 or TRBV6-3 and TRBJ2-2, with 10 bases identical to TRBD1. Germline values: CDR1 MNHEY, CDR2 SVGEGT. The V and J ends lost 4 bases and 5 bases, in that order; junction bases with no gene match: 4. The CDR3 totals 15 residues. CDR3 nucleotide sequence: TGTGCCAGCAGTTTGACAGGGGGCTATACCGGGGAGCTGTTTTTT. Encoded protein: CASSLTGGYTGELFF.

This clonotype was seen a few times. The CDR3 sequence: CASSLYGVTEAFF. The CDR3 bases are TGTGCCAGCAGTTTATACGGGGTCACTGAAGCTTTCTTT. This chain links TRBV12-3 or TRBV12-4 with TRBJ1-1; D is unresolved. Trimming pared 2 bases from V and 4 bases from J, leaving 8 bases between. There are 13 residues in the CDR3.

This clonotype is labeled as medium-sized. The chain uses TRBV4-3 and TRBJ1-2, with D perhaps matching TRBD1 (5 bases). The germline V gene has CDR1 LGHNA and CDR2 YSLEER. The CDR3 contains 18 residues. V was trimmed by 4 bases and J by 4 bases, leaving 25 bases between them. The CDR3 DNA reads TGCGCCAGCAGCCCCCCTCCGTCGCAGACCAAGGGACTCTATGGCTACACCTTC. This gives the protein CASSPPPSQTKGLYGYTF.

The chain has TRBV5-1 and TRBJ2-1; D is perhaps TRBD1 or TRBD2 (6 bases each). Germline V gene lookup returns CDR1 SGHRS and CDR2 YFSETQ. The CDR3 extends over 14 amino acids. The V end lost 5 bases, the J end lost 6 bases, and 15 bases lay between the germline ends. CDR3 sequence reads: CASSPDSGPNEQFF. The DNA for the CDR3 is TGCGCCAGCAGTCCGGACAGCGGGCCCAATGAGCAGTTCTTC.

This clonotype was counted a few times. The rearrangement joins TRBV29-1 to TRBJ2-1; unclear D gene. Germline CDR1 is SQVTM and CDR2 is ANQGSEA. The germline V and J ends were trimmed by 8 bases and 0 bases, with 5 bases remaining between them. The CDR3 length is 11 residues. CDR3 nucleotide sequence: TGCAGCATGGACTCCTACAATGAGCAGTTCTTC. It yields the protein CSMDSYNEQFF.

CDR3 in amino acids: CASSLGTGGASDKVNEQFF. The CDR3 DNA follows: TGTGCCAGCAGCTTAGGGACAGGGGGCGCCTCGGATAAGGTCAATGAGCAGTTCTTC. The chain combines TRBV11-2 with TRBJ2-1, with TRBD1 identical over 11 bases. From germline, CDR1 is SGHAT and CDR2 FQNNGV. J was trimmed by 6 bases and V by 1 base; bases with no gene match: 14. The CDR3 has 19 residues.

This clonotype has a handful of counts. The rearrangement uses TRBV7-3 and TRBJ2-3; 9 bases map to TRBD2. Per germline, CDR1 SGHTA and CDR2 FQGTGA. J gave up 1 base and V 4 bases, and 12 bases lay outside the gene matches. This CDR3 contains 18 residues. CDR3 sequence reads: CASSSPAGGTFGTDTQYF. The CDR3 DNA reads TGTGCCAGCAGCTCCCCCGCGGGGGGGACGTTCGGCACAGATACGCAGTATTTT.

This clonotype was seen only a few times. This CDR3 reads CASSTARTEQFF. Here the CDR3 DNA reads TGTGCCAGCAGCACCGCCCGGACAGAGCAGTTCTTC. V and J are TRBV7-9 and TRBJ2-1, with D perhaps matching TRBD1 (5 bases). Germline V gene sequence: CDR1 SEHNR, CDR2 FQNEAQ (reference sequence). CDR3 size: 12 residues. Trimming took 5 bases from V and 10 from J, leaving 12 bases between them.

This clonotype was recorded a few times. The rearrangement joins TRBV2 to TRBJ1-2; 10 positions match TRBD1. This CDR3 region has 15 residues. The V gene end was trimmed by 8 bases and the J gene end by 2 bases; junction bases not matched to a gene: 8. Germline CDR1 SNHLY, CDR2 FYNNEI. The CDR3 DNA reads TGTGCCAGCGATTTCCCGGGACAGGGGAACTATGGCTACACCTTC. Translating gives CASDFPGQGNYGYTF.

This clonotype was counted between two and nine times. This chain connects TRBV6-5 to TRBJ1-1; D gene unclear. CDR1 and CDR2 from the germline V gene are MNHEY and SVGAGI. The CDR3 runs to 17 residues. V lost 2 bases to trimming and J lost 1 base, with 17 bases between them. CDR3 sequence (DNA): TGTGCCAGCAGTTACAAACCCCCCTCTCACGGGAACACTGAAGCTTTCTTT. It translates to CASSYKPPSHGNTEAFF.

The chain employs TRBV25-1 and TRBJ1-1; 8 positions match TRBD1. Germline assignment: CDR1 MGHDK and CDR2 SYGVNS. The CDR3 is 14 amino acids. With V trimmed by 6 bases and J by 2 bases, 5 bases remained unmatched. This CDR3 reads CASRSGGINTEAFF. The CDR3 nucleotides read TGTGCCAGCAGGTCAGGGGGCATCAACACTGAAGCTTTCTTT.

This sequence joins TRBV7-3 and TRBJ2-7; 7 bases line up with TRBD1. The J segment lost 7 bases and the V segment lost 4 bases, leaving 16 bases of the junction unmatched. Germline V gene sequence: CDR1 SGHTA, CDR2 FQGTGA. The CDR3 has 16 amino acids. The CDR3 region is CASSSEQGTAHLEQYF. Written as DNA, the CDR3 is TGTGCCAGCAGCTCCGAACAGGGGACAGCGCACTTGGAGCAGTACTTC.

The rearrangement joins TRBV7-6 to TRBJ2-5; D uncertain. Between the trimmed V and J ends, which lost 3 bases and 2 bases, there was a span of 13 bases. Germline values: CDR1 SGHVS, CDR2 FNYEAQ. The CDR3 totals 15 residues. The CDR3 DNA reads TGTGCCAGCAGCTTTAGGGCCGAACGGCAAGAGACCCAGTACTTC. Its translation: CASSFRAERQETQYF. The entire variable domain, with the rest obtained from reference TRBV7-6 and TRBJ2-5, is as follows: GAGVSQSPRYKVTKRGQDVALRCDPISGHVSLYWYRQALGQGPEFLTYFNYEAQQDKSGLPNDRFSAERPEGSISTLTIQRTEQRDSAMYRCASSFRAERQETQYFGPGTRLLVL.

There are a few counts of this clonotype. V gene TRBV9 combines with J gene TRBJ2-3, with 8 positions matching TRBD2. V was clipped by 6 bases and J by 2 bases; unmatched bases: 8. The CDR3 length is 15 residues. Germline assignment: CDR1 SGDLS and CDR2 YYNGEE. In DNA, the CDR3 is TGTGCCAGCACCCCCAGCGGGGGAGCCACAGATACGCAGTATTTT. Its protein is CASTPSGGATDTQYF.

This clonotype was recorded a few times. The chain employs TRBV9 and TRBJ2-3; D may be TRBD2 (6 bases). Germline V gene lookup returns CDR1 SGDLS and CDR2 YYNGEE. The V gene lost 0 bases and the J gene lost 4 bases, with 9 bases spanning the gap. The CDR3 sequence is 14 residues long. The CDR3 loop is CASSVAGVADTQYF. For the CDR3, the DNA is TGTGCCAGCAGCGTAGCGGGGGTCGCAGATACGCAGTATTTT.

This clonotype has only a few counts. The CDR3 sequence is CASSLSGGGVGYTF. CDR3 bases: TGTGCCAGCAGTTTATCTGGGGGGGGAGTCGGCTACACCTTC. The chain links TRBV27 to TRBJ1-2; perhaps TRBD1 as D (5 bases). V was trimmed by 0 bases and J by 8 bases, leaving 13 bases between them. The germline gives CDR1 MNHEY, CDR2 SMNVEV (reference sequence). This CDR3 has 14 amino acids.

The V gene is TRBV24-1, the J gene TRBJ2-6; D call uncertain. The V gene's germline CDR1 is KGHDR and CDR2 SFDVKD. The CDR3 totals 14 residues. V gave up 5 bases and J gave up 0 bases, with 4 bases separating them. Here the CDR3 DNA reads TGTGCCACCAGTGCGACCTCTGGGGCCAACGTCCTGACTTTC. Residues: CATSATSGANVLTF.

The rearrangement links TRBV29-1 to TRBJ1-1; D perhaps matches TRBD1 (5 bases). Trimming removed 1 base at V and 3 bases at J, with 15 bases between. Germline values: CDR1 SQVTM, CDR2 ANQGSEA. This CDR3 contains 15 residues. This CDR3 is CSVEGLGGPDTEAFF. In DNA form, the CDR3 reads TGCAGCGTTGAAGGCCTGGGGGGTCCGGACACTGAAGCTTTCTTT.

This clonotype has only a few counts. The V call is TRBV6-2 or TRBV6-3, the J call TRBJ1-1, with D uncertain. With 0 bases removed from V and 10 bases from J, the gap between germline ends came to 12 bases. CDR3 length equals 13 residues. In germline, CDR1 is MNHEY, CDR2 SVGEGT. The CDR3 region has the DNA TGTGCCAGCAGTTACTCGACATCAAGAGGAGCTTTCTTT. Its translation: CASSYSTSRGAFF.

This clonotype was counted only a few times. V is TRBV7-6 and J is TRBJ2-5; D possibly uses TRBD1 or TRBD2 (5 bases each). Between the trimmed V and J ends, which lost 2 bases and 5 bases, there was a span of 24 bases. Germline lookup yields CDR1 SGHVS and CDR2 FNYEAQ. The CDR3 is made up of 18 amino acids. The CDR3 here is CASSLRGIPTYGKETQYF. The CDR3 DNA reads as TGTGCCAGCAGCTTACGGGGCATTCCCACCTATGGAAAGGAGACCCAGTACTTC.

The J gene is TRBJ1-4, the V gene TRBV6-5; 7 positions match TRBD1. Germline V gene lookup returns CDR1 MNHEY and CDR2 SVGAGI. This CDR3 comprises 14 residues. The trim removed 6 bases at V and 7 bases at J, leaving 8 bases unmatched. The CDR3 is CASSRGTESEKLFF. The CDR3, as DNA: TGTGCCAGCAGCCGGGGGACAGAAAGTGAAAAACTGTTTTTT.

The table lists this clonotype with a few counts. J is TRBJ2-7 and V is TRBV5-1, with 7 nucleotides matching TRBD2. The CDR3 is 13 amino acids. The germline CDR1 and CDR2 sequences are SGHRS and YFSETQ. The ends lost 3 bases at V and 0 bases at J; junction bases unmatched: 0. CDR3 DNA: TGCGCCAGCAGCTCGGGGGGCTCCTACGAGCAGTACTTC. Amino acid sequence: CASSSGGSYEQYF. The full variable domain, with the rest looked up from reference TRBV5-1 and TRBJ2-7, is KAGVTQTPRYLIKTRGQQVTLSCSPISGHRSVSWYQQTPGQGLQFLFEYFSETQRNKGNFPGRFSGRQFSNSRSEMNVSTLELGDSALYLCASSSGGSYEQYFGPGTRLTVT.

This rearrangement joins TRBV12-3 or TRBV12-4 to TRBJ1-1; TRBD1 agrees at 8 bases. V lost 4 bases, J lost 5 bases, and 6 bases stayed unmatched. The CDR3 loop spans 14 amino acids. The CDR3 DNA reads TGTGCCAGCAGTTGGACAGGGCTTTCGACTGAAGCTTTCTTT. This translates into CASSWTGLSTEAFF.

This chain links TRBV9 with TRBJ2-5; D is perhaps TRBD1 or TRBD2 (5 bases each). Germline-derived CDR1 and CDR2 are SGDLS and YYNGEE. Trimming cost V 3 bases and J 1 base, with 10 bases left between them. This CDR3 is 14 amino acids long. CDR3 DNA: TGTGCCAGCAGCGGAGGGGCAGGCCAAGAGACCCAGTACTTC. It specifies CASSGGAGQETQYF.

The CDR3 bases are TGCGCCAGCAGCTTCCTCGTCCGTGAAGCTGCAGAGACCCAGTACTTC. It is translated as CASSFLVREAAETQYF. This sequence joins TRBV5-1 and TRBJ2-5; D not resolved. The CDR3 sequence is 16 residues long. V dropped 2 bases and J dropped 4 bases, with 18 bases sitting between them. Germline V gene lookup returns CDR1 SGHRS and CDR2 YFSETQ.

This clonotype was seen only a few times. This sequence joins TRBV4-1 and TRBJ2-4, with D perhaps given as TRBD1 or TRBD2 (5 bases each). CDR1 is MGHRA and CDR2 is YSYEKL in the germline V gene. There are 17 residues in the CDR3. V gave up 1 base and J gave up 2 bases, with 15 bases separating them. CDR3: CASSQVGVAVSKNIQYF. CDR3 DNA: TGCGCCAGCAGCCAAGTGGGGGTCGCGGTGTCCAAAAACATTCAGTACTTC.

This clonotype has ten or more counts. V usage is TRBV6-6 and J usage is TRBJ2-7; TRBD1 is a possible D gene (5 bases). CDR3 length equals 15 residues. V lost 4 bases and J lost 2, with 15 bases in between. Germline V gene data show CDR1 as MNHNY and CDR2 as SVGAGI (reference sequence). In DNA, the CDR3 is TGTGCCAGCAGTTCCGTCTTCGGACAAACCTACGAGCAGTACGTC. It specifies CASSSVFGQTYEQYV.

The sample holds a few counts of this clonotype. The chain carries TRBV4-1 and TRBJ2-1, with TRBD2 as a possible D gene (7 bases). V was pared by 3 bases and J by 0 bases, with 15 bases between. CDR3 size: 17 residues. From germline, CDR1 is MGHRA and CDR2 YSYEKL. The CDR3: CASSQRGGLSSYNEQFF. The CDR3 nucleotides read TGCGCCAGCAGCCAGAGGGGGGGCTTGAGCTCCTACAATGAGCAGTTCTTC.

This rearrangement joins TRBV7-8 to TRBJ2-7, with D perhaps TRBD2 (5 bases). This CDR3 is built from 15 residues. Germline V gene sequence: CDR1 SGHVS, CDR2 FQNEAQ. V dropped 3 bases and J dropped 2 bases, with 14 bases sitting between them. CDR3 DNA: TGTGCCAGCAGCTTTCGGCATGAGGGTACCTACGAGCAGTACTTC. Amino acids: CASSFRHEGTYEQYF.